This T cell receptor (beta chain) was retrieved from a study of OX40 agonist ivuxolimab in advanced cancers. Study as a whole: At doses from 0.01 to 10 mg/kg, patients were given intravenous ivuxolimab every 2 weeks. Study-wide points: Part of the nonresponder group also had normalized T-cell clonal expansion that was low. On average, a greater number of expanded clones characterised CD8+ T cells relative to CD4+.

Worth noting for this clone: Its specificity is unknown.

Produced via immunoSEQ multiplex PCR; TCRdb's table is partial and in-frame only. The sample contains around 39,000 clones, about 78% of which appear only once. Drawing of blood for sampling happened at baseline, at cycle 4 day 1, and at cycle 7 day 1. V was trimmed by 6 bases and J by 9 bases, leaving 25 bases between them. The CDR3 extends over 16 amino acids. CDR1 is SGHRS and CDR2 is YFSETQ in the germline V gene. The chain employs TRBV5-1 and TRBJ1-5, with TRBD1 as a possible D gene (5 bases). This TCR was recovered from an adult with an advanced solid tumor such as melanoma, head and neck, liver or kidney cancer. The sequencing here drew on CD4+ or CD8+ T cells sorted from blood, taken in a trial of the OX40 agonist ivuxolimab. As DNA, the CDR3 is TGCGCCAGCAACCTGCCGAAGGCAGGGCCTTGGGGGCCCCAGCATTTT. Its protein is CASNLPKAGPWGPQHF.